These T cell receptor beta chains were read from a single sample in a study of blood T cell repertoires in COVID-19. This table comes from immunoSEQ multiplex PCR, and its TCRdb copy is limited to in-frame clones, with some not included. The table records 350,000 or so clones, almost 90% of them present only once. Sample: PBMCs or T cells enriched from blood (not recorded which). These receptors were collected from a woman in her twenties or thirties who had been exposed to COVID-19. Both conserved end residues are trimmed from each CDR3. The order of the fields is V gene, CDR3 protein.

TRBV19 ASSIDRSNQPQH
TRBV18 ASSRGTSGSGEETQY
TRBV3-1/TRBV3-2 ASSQEVGQGYNTEAF
TRBV5-1 ASSLQLRGSNQPQH
TRBV27 ASSPLRGGTGQF
TRBV3-1/TRBV3-2 ASRFTGRAGNTIY
TRBV7-2 ASSLESDRGWQF
TRBV10-2 ASSPGTGSYEQY
TRBV10-2 ASSESTGVSYEQY
TRBV7-9 ASSYSGPNARGYGYT
TRBV28 ASSLTWAGGPRDTQY
TRBV11-2 ASSAPGLAGDTQY
TRBV19 ASSPRDRGSTGEQY
TRBV7-6 ASSLGRGNEKLF
TRBV27 ASSVDRGKVKETQY
TRBV5-1 ASSQEDTEAF
TRBV6-5 ASIWAGGPHNEQF
TRBV5-1 ASSPETGVGYT
TRBV18 ASSTDRGSSYEQY
TRBV2 ASKRSQNSYEQY
TRBV25-1 ASSAARDSQF
TRBV18 ASSRTGGNTGELF
TRBV6-2/TRBV6-3 ASSYSRNTGELF
TRBV7-6 ASSLDLGASEQY
TRBV29-1 SVEEGWLAGVNEQF
TRBV7-2 ASSRRAGITDTQY
TRBV6-5 ASSKNRGNTGELF
TRBV3-1/TRBV3-2 ASSQDRDFPQPEAF
TRBV6-6 ASSRDHTSGGAKNIQY
TRBV29-1 SVEVGTGNTEAF
TRBV7-9 ASSHRDRDGSPLH
TRBV6-5 ASSTPAGGQF
TRBV2 ASSEGGAGNTIY
TRBV4-1 ASSRDSSGNTIY
TRBV7-9 ASSSESGGLGDNSPLH
TRBV14 ASSQELGLANNEQF
TRBV5-1 ASSLDTGGSYEQY
TRBV7-3 ASSLTRVGEQF
TRBV4-1 ASSQTTGVSTDTQY
TRBV6-2/TRBV6-3 ASSYWASGRAGETQY
TRBV29-1 SAITGTGAGNTIY
TRBV5-1 ASSTGQGKGNEQF
TRBV27 ASVFTSGGAYNEQF
TRBV4-2 ASSQERGGLAASYEQY
TRBV2 ASRREGLPGDEQY